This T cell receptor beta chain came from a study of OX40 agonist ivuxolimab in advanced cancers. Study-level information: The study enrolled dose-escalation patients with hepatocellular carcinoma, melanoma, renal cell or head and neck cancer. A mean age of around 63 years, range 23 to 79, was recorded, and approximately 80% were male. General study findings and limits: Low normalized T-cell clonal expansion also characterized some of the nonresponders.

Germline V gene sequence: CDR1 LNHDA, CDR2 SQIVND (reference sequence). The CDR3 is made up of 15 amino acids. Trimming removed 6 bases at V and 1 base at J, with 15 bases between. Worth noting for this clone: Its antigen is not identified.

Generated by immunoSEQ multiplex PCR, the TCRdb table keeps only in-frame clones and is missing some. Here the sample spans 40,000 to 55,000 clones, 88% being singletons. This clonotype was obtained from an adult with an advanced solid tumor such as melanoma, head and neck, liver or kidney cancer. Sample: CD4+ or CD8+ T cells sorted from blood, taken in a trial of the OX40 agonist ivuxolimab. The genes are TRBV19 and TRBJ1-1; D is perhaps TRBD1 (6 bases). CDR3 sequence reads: CASSPDLTGNTEAFF. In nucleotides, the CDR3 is TGTGCCAGTAGCCCAGACTTGACAGGGAACACTGAAGCTTTCTTT.